This T cell receptor beta chain was observed in a study of blood T cell repertoires in COVID-19 (dated by TCRdb to between 2020 and 2021). Study-level background: Samples covering the acute and convalescent phases of COVID-19 were provided by collaborators in the United States, Italy and Spain. The dataset comprised deeply sampled blood TCRbeta repertoires from subjects exposed to, actively infected with, or recovered from COVID-19. Samples came from the ongoing ImmuneRACE study (first 160 participants) plus 1,254 subjects from 6 global collaborators. The sample metadata nearly always contained a de-identified subject ID, COVID-19 status, age in years and sex. A freely available public database, intended as a resource for researchers studying the immune response to SARS-CoV-2, is where the repertoires were released. The prospective study material was composed of cDNA or gDNA derived from T cells, B-cell-depleted T cells, or PBMCs. Where available, HLA class I and class II types were taken from metadata supplied by the sample provider and were not determined by assay-based typing. Broad study findings and their caveats: The amount of clinical and demographic metadata varied by source and participant and was provided uncurated.

Whole blood was collected in K2EDTA tubes by collaborating institutions according to the institutions' own protocols. For TCRbeta analysis, collaborator samples were shipped as frozen whole blood, as isolated PBMCs, or as DNA extracted from either sample type. As to this clone: It has no known antigen specificity. There are no base qualities to consult, and no much larger clone falls within one base.

TCRbeta CDR3 regions were amplified from genomic DNA using the immunoSEQ Assay, a bias-controlled multiplex PCR. The original methods were these. The number of nucleated cells in each sample was estimated from the amplification of reference gene primers within the assay. To quantify the absolute abundance of each unique TCRbeta CDR3 rearrangement, sequence reads were collapsed and filtered. For each sample, productive Simpson clonality was calculated as the square root of Simpson's diversity index across productive rearrangements. This is the immuneACCESS table as TCRdb keeps it, with only in-frame sequences that have V and J called. A part of the clones is gone; compared with another copy, unresolved V genes explain less than half, and the rest is unexplained. V and J calls and clone size are as listed in that table; D and trimming were resolved from the DNA. For this sample the table gives roughly 200,000 clones, of which roughly 90% were detected only once. About 1.8% of the sample lies in the top ten.

This TCR came from an older man with acute or convalescent COVID-19. The sequencing input was peripheral blood.

The CDR3 is CASSLTGGNQPQHF. The DNA reads TGTGCCAGCAGTTTGACAGGGGGGAATCAGCCCCAGCATTTT. The chain is encoded by TRBV6-2 or TRBV6-3 joined to TRBJ1-5; TRBD1 matches 9 bases in the middle. Taken from cysteine to phenylalanine, the CDR3 has 14 residues. Here the CDR3 DNA is all that survives: 42 bases in frame from base 1. Sequences MNHEY (CDR1) and SVGEGT (CDR2) are obtained from the germline V gene. Relative to germline, V is missing 4 bases and J is missing 4 bases, with 2 bases of the junction outside any gene match.